This is a list of T cell receptor beta chains from one sample in a study of shared clonotypes between healthy human individuals. Repertoires were generated with immunoSEQ multiplex PCR, while TCRdb's copy carries only in-frame clones and drops some. The table lists some 1,600,000 clones, nearly 99% of them singletons. Sequenced material: naive CD4+ T cells sorted from blood. All receptors derive from a man aged 30-40 years in good health. CDR3s include the opening cysteine and the closing phenylalanine or tryptophan. D genes are given only for firm matches. Clone size, where shown, is once, few, many, or a class for clones that have expanded.

cdr3_aa cdr3_nt d_call v_call clone_size j_call
CASSPGLAGSGSTDTQYF TGCGCCAGCAGCCCCGGACTAGCGGGGTCGGGAAGCACAGATACGCAGTATTTT TRBD2 TRBV4-1 NA TRBJ2-3
CASSTYRTGSTTGELFF TGTGCCAGCAGCACTTATCGGACAGGTTCTACGACCGGGGAGCTGTTTTTT TRBD1 TRBV11-3 NA TRBJ2-2
CAWCFRGGFHEQYF TGTGCCTGGTGTTTTCGAGGGGGATTCCACGAGCAGTACTTC NA TRBV30 once TRBJ2-7
CATSRTTDGYTF TGTGCCACCAGCAGAACGACAGATGGCTACACCTTC NA TRBV15 NA TRBJ1-2
CASSLHPAKDRASYEQYF TGTGCCAGCAGCCTCCACCCGGCTAAAGACAGGGCGTCCTACGAGCAGTACTTC TRBD1 TRBV11-2 NA TRBJ2-7
CASSEETGQGARGYGYTF TGTGCCAGCAGTGAGGAGACGGGACAGGGGGCGCGTGGGTATGGCTACACCTTC TRBD1 TRBV6-1 NA TRBJ1-2
CASSYDTGEGPDTQYF TGTGCCAGCAGCTATGATACAGGTGAGGGCCCAGATACGCAGTATTTT NA TRBV11-2 NA TRBJ2-3
CATSRDAAGNQPQHF TGTGCCACCAGCAGAGACGCGGCAGGGAATCAGCCCCAGCATTTT NA TRBV15 NA TRBJ1-5
CASSLGPTTDTQYF TGTGCCAGCAGCTTAGGCCCGACCACAGATACGCAGTATTTT NA TRBV11-2 NA TRBJ2-3
CASSPFISLNTEAFF TGTGCCAGCTCACCCTTTATCTCCTTGAACACTGAAGCTTTCTTT NA TRBV18 NA TRBJ1-1
CASSVAERVGGEQFF TGTGCCAGCAGCGTAGCTGAGAGGGTCGGGGGTGAGCAGTTCTTC NA TRBV9 NA TRBJ2-1
CASSALIRRDRGWKLFF TGTGCCAGCAGTGCACTTATCCGACGGGACAGGGGGTGGAAACTGTTTTTT TRBD1 TRBV6-1 NA TRBJ1-4
CASSLPSYREAFF TGTGCCAGCAGCTTGCCTTCCTACAGGGAAGCTTTCTTT NA TRBV5-8 NA TRBJ1-1
CASTFRRVAGIQNTDTQYF TGTGCCAGCACCTTTAGGAGGGTAGCGGGAATTCAAAACACAGATACGCAGTATTTT TRBD2 TRBV5-6 NA TRBJ2-3
CASRPGTSVHEQYF TGTGCCAGCAGACCCGGGACTAGCGTGCACGAGCAGTACTTC TRBD2 TRBV6-1 NA TRBJ2-7
CASSPLPITVTTNYGYTF TGTGCCAGCTCACCACTCCCCATAACAGTAACAACTAACTATGGCTACACCTTC NA TRBV18 NA TRBJ1-2
CASSFDLAGNQPQHF TGTGCCAGCAGCTTTGACCTGGCAGGCAATCAGCCCCAGCATTTT NA TRBV7-2 NA TRBJ1-5
CASSRTSGSRGETQYF TGTGCCAGCAGTCGAACTAGCGGGAGTCGTGGAGAGACCCAGTACTTC TRBD2 TRBV27 NA TRBJ2-5
CASSPRSNQPQHF TGTGCCAGCAGTCCCCGGTCCAATCAGCCCCAGCATTTT NA TRBV6-1 NA TRBJ1-5
CARSWASGTGPISYTF TGTGCCAGAAGCTGGGCCTCCGGGACAGGGCCTATAAGCTACACCTTC TRBD1 TRBV5-3 NA TRBJ1-2
CASSLTVEVYEQYF TGCGCCAGCAGCTTAACAGTCGAAGTTTACGAGCAGTACTTC NA TRBV5-1 NA TRBJ2-7
CASRTMNTGELFF TGTGCCAGCAGGACTATGAACACCGGGGAGCTGTTTTTT NA TRBV7-2 NA TRBJ2-2
CASSSQTGTGDGYTF TGTGCCAGCAGCTCGCAAACCGGGACAGGGGATGGCTACACCTTC TRBD1 TRBV5-4 NA TRBJ1-2
CSAISGREQFF TGCAGTGCTATTTCGGGAAGGGAGCAGTTCTTC NA TRBV20-1 NA TRBJ2-1
CASSSRLAGAGEQYF TGTGCCAGCAGCTCTAGACTAGCGGGAGCGGGCGAGCAGTACTTC TRBD2 TRBV5-5 NA TRBJ2-7
CASSPDRIQETQYF TGTGCCAGCAGTCCCGACAGGATACAAGAGACCCAGTACTTC NA TRBV6-6 NA TRBJ2-5
CASSMPTSGRQYEQYF TGTGCCAGCAGCATGCCGACTAGCGGGAGGCAGTACGAGCAGTACTTC TRBD2 TRBV7-2 NA TRBJ2-7
CASSNRDSYEQYF TGTGCCAGTAGTAACCGGGACAGCTACGAGCAGTACTTC TRBD1 TRBV19 NA TRBJ2-7